The rows below give T cell receptor beta chains drawn from one sample of a study of regulatory T cells in long-lasting Graves disease. TCRdb redid the calling of the multiplex PCR reads with MiXCR, one entry per CDR3 protein. Altogether around 480,000 distinct CDR3 sequences are present, approximately 16% being singletons, with the ten largest covering 20% to 25%. The sample also formed part of further work on T cells in Graves' hyperthyroidism and ophthalmopathy.

The sequences come from peripheral blood mononuclear cells (PBMCs), collected at new diagnosis, from a patient treated with antithyroid drugs. All receptors derive from a woman aged 35-60 years with Graves disease. CDR3s include the opening cysteine and the closing phenylalanine or tryptophan. A D gene is named only where the DNA matches it firmly. Where a row states a size, it is once, few, many or the class of an expanded clone; other rows omit it.

v_gene	j_gene	abundance	d_gene	CDR3aa	CDR3nt
TRBV12-3/TRBV12-4	TRBJ2-2	-	-	CASSRTAGELFF	TGTGCCAGCTCCAGGACCGCCGGGGAGCTGTTTTTT
TRBV5-4	TRBJ1-1	few	-	CASTTRENTEAFF	TGTGCCAGCACCACCAGGGAGAACACTGAAGCTTTCTTT
TRBV9	TRBJ2-2	-	TRBD2	CASSVDPRGETGELFF	TGTGCCAGCAGCGTAGACCCCCGGGGGGAAACCGGGGAGCTGTTTTTT
TRBV9	TRBJ2-7	-	-	CASSVGSGSYEQYF	TGTGCCAGCAGCGTAGGTAGCGGATCCTACGAGCAGTACTTC
TRBV3-1	TRBJ2-5	-	TRBD2	CASSRLAGNQETQYF	TGTGCCAGCAGCCGTCTAGCGGGAAACCAAGAGACCCAGTACTTC
TRBV6-5	TRBJ1-1	many	-	CASSLWGTGTMNTEAFF	TGTGCCAGCAGTTTATGGGGAACAGGAACCATGAACACTGAAGCTTTCTTT
TRBV29-1	TRBJ1-2	few	TRBD1	CSVVGQGYGYTF	TGCAGCGTCGTTGGACAGGGTTACGGCTACACCTTC
TRBV6-2/TRBV6-3	TRBJ2-3	-	-	CASRPTGGTDTQYF	TGTGCCAGCAGACCCACGGGGGGCACAGATACGCAGTATTTT
TRBV5-5	TRBJ1-2	many	-	CASSLSGTSDGYTF	TGTGCCAGCAGCTTGTCCGGGACGAGCGATGGCTACACCTTC
TRBV2	TRBJ2-7	many	-	CASSEDLYEQYF	TGTGCCAGCAGTGAAGACCTTTACGAGCAGTACTTC
TRBV6-2/TRBV6-3	TRBJ2-1	many	-	CASSYSWEQFF	TGTGCCAGCAGTTACTCCTGGGAGCAGTTCTTC
TRBV18	TRBJ2-5	-	-	CASSPGTTPTQYF	TGTGCCAGCTCACCAGGCACCACCCCGACCCAGTACTTC
TRBV14	TRBJ2-7	-	TRBD1	CASSFTGQGRLPEQYF	TGTGCCAGCAGCTTTACCGGACAGGGAAGGCTTCCCGAGCAGTACTTC
TRBV15	TRBJ1-3	-	-	CATSREGHSGNTIYF	TGTGCCACCAGCAGAGAGGGCCACTCTGGAAACACCATATATTTT
TRBV29-1	TRBJ1-2	many	TRBD1	CSVNQGARRGYTF	TGCAGCGTGAATCAGGGGGCCCGGAGGGGCTACACCTTC
TRBV6-2/TRBV6-3	TRBJ2-3	few	TRBD2	CASRELAGGTHTQYF	TGTGCCAGCAGAGAACTAGCGGGGGGCACCCATACGCAGTATTTT
TRBV6-1	TRBJ1-2	few	-	CASTSQGTNYGYTF	TGTGCCAGCACCTCCCAGGGGACTAACTATGGCTACACCTTC
TRBV27	TRBJ2-7	many	TRBD1	CASSAGQGPGEQYF	TGTGCCAGCAGCGCTGGACAGGGGCCCGGCGAGCAGTACTTC
TRBV12-3/TRBV12-4	TRBJ1-1	-	-	CASSLNGANTEAFF	TGTGCCAGCAGTTTAAACGGGGCGAACACTGAAGCTTTCTTT
TRBV3-1	TRBJ2-1	many	-	CASSQRAGAEQFF	TGTGCCAGCAGCCAACGAGCCGGGGCTGAGCAGTTCTTC
TRBV7-2	TRBJ2-7	few	-	CASSQAMGPSYEQYF	TGTGCCAGCAGTCAAGCAATGGGACCGTCCTACGAGCAGTACTTC
TRBV10-1	TRBJ2-7	-	-	CATGDSSSYEQYF	TGCGCCACGGGGGACAGCAGTTCCTACGAGCAGTACTTC
TRBV7-9	TRBJ1-1	once	-	CASSTAGRLGNTEAFF	TGTGCCAGCAGCACCGCAGGGCGATTAGGGAACACTGAAGCTTTCTTT
TRBV11-2	TRBJ2-7	many	TRBD2	CASSYETSGHLEQYF	TGTGCCAGCAGTTATGAGACTAGCGGCCACCTGGAGCAGTACTTC
TRBV10-3	TRBJ1-1	many	TRBD1	CAISRSGQGDTEAFF	TGTGCCATCAGTCGATCTGGACAGGGAGACACTGAAGCTTTCTTT
TRBV28	TRBJ2-2	few	-	CASSLLGTGGELFF	TGTGCCAGCAGTTTACTAGGGACGGGCGGGGAGCTGTTTTTT
TRBV20-1	TRBJ2-7	-	TRBD2	CSARVSGGSYEQYF	TGCAGTGCTAGAGTTAGCGGGGGATCCTACGAGCAGTACTTC
TRBV19	TRBJ1-5	few	-	CASKRTDSNQPQHF	TGTGCCAGTAAGCGAACGGATAGCAATCAGCCCCAGCATTTT
TRBV5-6	TRBJ2-3	many	-	CASSPDVNTQYF	TGTGCCAGCAGCCCCGATGTAAATACGCAGTATTTT
TRBV6-1	TRBJ1-2	few	TRBD1	CASSTGTGRAGYTF	TGTGCCAGCAGTACGGGGACAGGGAGGGCTGGCTACACCTTC
TRBV19	TRBJ1-6	-	-	CASNSGPDSPLHF	TGTGCCAGTAACTCCGGGCCGGATTCACCCCTCCACTTT
TRBV5-1	TRBJ2-7	many	TRBD2	CASSLDAGEYEQYF	TGCGCCAGCAGCTTGGATGCGGGGGAGTACGAGCAGTACTTC
TRBV3-1	TRBJ1-1	many	TRBD1	CASSATGELNTEAFF	TGTGCCAGCAGCGCGACAGGGGAATTGAACACTGAAGCTTTCTTT
TRBV13	TRBJ1-1	many	-	CASSLRQGIVTEAFF	TGTGCCAGCAGCTTACGCCAGGGGATTGTCACTGAAGCTTTCTTT
TRBV12-3/TRBV12-4	TRBJ2-7	many	-	CASSFGPPKGEQYF	TGTGCCAGCAGTTTCGGACCACCTAAGGGCGAGCAGTACTTC